The rows below give T cell receptor beta chains drawn from one sample of a study of blood T cell repertoires in COVID-19. Repertoires were generated with immunoSEQ multiplex PCR, while TCRdb's copy carries only in-frame clones and drops some. Here the sample spans 210,000 or so clones, about four fifths being singletons. Sequenced sample: PBMCs or T cells enriched from blood (not recorded which). These receptors were collected from a man in his 60s who had recovered from COVID-19. CDR3s include the opening cysteine and the closing phenylalanine or tryptophan. D genes are given only for firm matches. The size entry is marked missing in some rows and otherwise reads once, few, many or a size class.

>TRBJ1-5|.|.|TRBV19
CASTLGANNQPQHF
TGTGCCAGTACCCTCGGAGCCAACAATCAGCCCCAGCATTTT
>TRBJ2-1|TRBD1|.|TRBV18
CASSPATGYNEQFF
TGTGCCAGCTCACCTGCGACAGGGTATAATGAGCAGTTCTTC
>TRBJ1-5|.|few|TRBV25-1
CASSEYSGLAQHF
TGTGCCAGCAGTGAATATAGCGGGCTGGCCCAGCATTTT
>TRBJ2-3|.|.|TRBV11-3
CASSSGPADTQYF
TGTGCCAGCAGCTCAGGGCCGGCAGATACGCAGTATTTT
>TRBJ2-3|TRBD2|.|TRBV7-2
CASSLAGLAGISTDTQYF
TGTGCCAGCAGCTTAGCGGGACTAGCGGGGATTAGCACAGATACGCAGTATTTT
>TRBJ1-2|.|.|TRBV11-2
CASSPEVGAGGYTF
TGTGCCAGCAGCCCCGAGGTGGGGGCAGGTGGCTACACCTTC
>TRBJ1-1|TRBD1|.|TRBV19
CASSIGDRATEAFF
TGTGCCAGTAGTATCGGGGACAGAGCCACTGAAGCTTTCTTT
>TRBJ1-5|.|.|TRBV6-5
CASTSGTINQPQHF
TGTGCCAGCACCTCCGGGACAATCAATCAGCCCCAGCATTTT
>TRBJ2-1|.|.|TRBV18
CASSPLPRSEQFF
TGTGCCAGCTCACCACTACCCCGGAGTGAGCAGTTCTTC
>TRBJ2-4|TRBD1|.|TRBV5-1
CASSPGQGSGAKNIQYF
TGCGCCAGCAGCCCGGGACAGGGTTCGGGGGCCAAAAACATTCAGTACTTC
>TRBJ2-7|.|.|TRBV7-8
CASSLAGRSGEQYF
TGTGCCAGCAGCTTAGCGGGCAGATCGGGGGAGCAGTACTTC
>TRBJ2-3|.|.|TRBV18
CASSATAGTDTQYF
TGTGCCAGCTCAGCTACCGCCGGCACAGATACGCAGTATTTT
>TRBJ2-2|TRBD2|.|TRBV5-4
CASTQRLAGGTGELFF
TGTGCCAGCACCCAAAGACTAGCGGGGGGAACCGGGGAGCTGTTTTTT
>TRBJ2-3|.|.|TRBV7-2
CASSLVGGMSSTDTQYF
TGTGCCAGCAGCTTAGTTGGCGGGATGTCTAGCACAGATACGCAGTATTTT
>TRBJ1-6|TRBD1|.|TRBV7-2
CASAPQGDSPLHF
TGTGCCAGCGCGCCTCAGGGGGATTCACCCCTCCACTTT
>TRBJ1-2|TRBD1|once|TRBV9
CASSATGYYGYTF
TGTGCCAGCAGCGCGACAGGGTACTATGGCTACACCTTC
>TRBJ1-2|.|.|TRBV19
CASSINRSNYGYTF
TGTGCCAGTAGTATAAACAGGTCCAACTATGGCTACACCTTC
>TRBJ1-2|.|.|TRBV5-1
CASSLDLRAGYTF
TGCGCCAGCAGCTTGGATTTGAGGGCGGGCTACACCTTC
>TRBJ2-1|.|.|TRBV3-1/TRBV3-2
CASGYRGGNEQFF
TGTGCCAGCGGCTACAGGGGGGGTAATGAGCAGTTCTTC
>TRBJ2-3|.|.|TRBV19
CATKNSADTQYF
TGTGCCACGAAGAACAGTGCAGATACGCAGTATTTT
>TRBJ1-2|.|.|TRBV4-3
CASSQRDYGYTF
TGCGCCAGCAGCCAACGAGACTATGGCTACACCTTC
>TRBJ1-1|.|.|TRBV6-5
CASSRGWGMNTEAFF
TGTGCCAGCAGTAGGGGGTGGGGAATGAACACTGAAGCTTTCTTT
>TRBJ2-2|TRBD2|.|TRBV11-3
CASSTYGGASTGELFF
TGTGCCAGCAGCACATACGGGGGGGCCAGCACCGGGGAGCTGTTTTTT
>TRBJ1-5|.|.|TRBV7-2
CASSLAGNSNQPQHF
TGTGCCAGCAGCTTGGCAGGCAATAGCAATCAGCCCCAGCATTTT
>TRBJ1-2|TRBD1|.|TRBV4-2
CASSQDLHRGGNYGYTF
TGTGCCAGCAGCCAAGATCTCCACAGGGGTGGTAACTATGGCTACACCTTC
>TRBJ1-6|TRBD1|.|TRBV10-3
CATRDRQNSPLHF
TGTGCCACCCGGGACAGACAGAATTCACCCCTCCACTTT
>TRBJ1-1|.|.|TRBV3-1/TRBV3-2
CASSQVGFDGEAFF
TGTGCCAGCAGCCAAGTCGGGTTTGATGGGGAAGCTTTCTTT
>TRBJ1-1|TRBD1|.|TRBV6-5
CASSTGDWGTEAFF
TGTGCCAGCAGTACAGGGGATTGGGGCACTGAAGCTTTCTTT
>TRBJ2-5|.|few|TRBV7-9
CASSKQTGMQTQYF
TGTGCCAGCAGCAAACAAACAGGGATGCAGACCCAGTACTTC
>TRBJ1-3|.|.|TRBV28
CASRGTGLDTIYF
TGTGCCAGCCGAGGTACAGGGTTAGACACCATATATTTT
>TRBJ2-1|TRBD2|few|TRBV12-3/TRBV12-4
CASGLAGYNEQFF
TGTGCCAGCGGACTAGCGGGTTACAATGAGCAGTTCTTC
>TRBJ2-3|TRBD2|.|TRBV6-2/TRBV6-3
CASSYSGGTRGTQYF
TGTGCCAGCAGTTACTCGGGAGGGACTCGGGGTACGCAGTATTTT
>TRBJ1-3|.|.|TRBV11-3
CASSLDHLAGNTIYF
TGTGCCAGCAGCTTAGATCACCTAGCGGGAAACACCATATATTTT
>TRBJ2-1|.|.|TRBV7-9
CASSPPPKDSSTTEQFF
TGTGCCAGCAGCCCACCCCCTAAGGACTCCTCAACTACTGAGCAGTTCTTC
>TRBJ1-2|.|.|TRBV24-1
CATSDGVFGGNYGYTF
TGTGCCACCAGTGATGGGGTCTTTGGAGGTAACTATGGCTACACCTTC
>TRBJ2-4|.|.|TRBV19
CATGETYLTKNIQYF
TGTGCCACAGGGGAAACCTACCTCACCAAAAACATTCAGTACTTC
>TRBJ2-1|TRBD2|few|TRBV11-1
CASSLRQRGGRNEQFF
TGTGCCAGCAGCTTAAGGCAGCGGGGGGGCCGCAATGAGCAGTTCTTC
>TRBJ2-3|TRBD2|.|TRBV9
CASSATSGETDTQYF
TGTGCCAGCAGCGCAACTAGCGGGGAAACAGATACGCAGTATTTT
>TRBJ2-2|TRBD1|.|TRBV5-1
CASSPGQFTGELFF
TGCGCCAGCAGCCCGGGACAGTTCACCGGGGAGCTGTTTTTT
>TRBJ1-1|TRBD1|.|TRBV29-1
CSVGQGADEAFF
TGCAGCGTCGGACAGGGGGCTGATGAAGCTTTCTTT
>TRBJ2-7|TRBD2|.|TRBV7-2
CATSTGGGPAYEQYF
TGTGCCACCTCCACCGGGGGGGGGCCTGCCTACGAGCAGTACTTC
>TRBJ2-5|.|.|TRBV9
CASSVKAGDETQYF
TGTGCCAGCAGCGTCAAGGCAGGGGATGAGACCCAGTACTTC
>TRBJ1-5|.|.|TRBV6-2/TRBV6-3
CASSYSSPRQPQHF
TGTGCCAGCAGTTACTCGTCCCCCAGGCAGCCCCAGCATTTT
>TRBJ2-2|.|.|TRBV11-2
CASSLARLGDTGELFF
TGTGCCAGCAGCTTAGCCCGACTCGGGGACACCGGGGAGCTGTTTTTT
>TRBJ1-1|.|.|TRBV3-1/TRBV3-2
CASSQRAMNTEAFF
TGTGCCAGCAGCCAGCGGGCAATGAACACTGAAGCTTTCTTT
>TRBJ1-5|TRBD1|.|TRBV6-2/TRBV6-3
CASSYRDRGRGQPQHF
TGTGCCAGCAGTTACCGGGACAGGGGGCGCGGTCAGCCCCAGCATTTT
>TRBJ1-5|.|few|TRBV3-1/TRBV3-2
CASSLGQFPQPQHF
TGTGCCAGCAGCCTAGGACAGTTCCCTCAGCCCCAGCATTTT
>TRBJ2-7|TRBD1|.|TRBV6-2/TRBV6-3
CASSPTGDTYEQYF
TGTGCCAGCAGTCCGACAGGGGATACCTACGAGCAGTACTTC
>TRBJ2-5|TRBD2|.|TRBV3-1/TRBV3-2
CASNIERGGQETQYF
TGTGCCAGCAATATCGAGCGGGGGGGCCAAGAGACCCAGTACTTC
>TRBJ2-1|TRBD1|.|TRBV7-9
CASSLDRFDRVNEQFF
TGTGCCAGCAGCTTAGATCGGTTCGACAGGGTCAATGAGCAGTTCTTC
>TRBJ1-1|.|.|TRBV30
CAWSVGVNTEAFF
TGTGCCTGGAGTGTAGGGGTGAACACTGAAGCTTTCTTT
>TRBJ2-2|.|.|TRBV4-2
CASTSTTNTGELFF
TGTGCCAGCACCTCGACAACCAACACCGGGGAGCTGTTTTTT
>TRBJ1-4|.|once|TRBV6-4
CASTFGGFSTNEKLFF
TGTGCCAGCACCTTCGGGGGGTTTTCAACTAATGAAAAACTGTTTTTT
>TRBJ1-2|.|once|TRBV7-2
CASRYSGESGYTF
TGTGCCAGCAGATACTCAGGGGAAAGTGGCTACACCTTC
>TRBJ1-1|.|.|TRBV11-3
CASSFRRGGTEAFF
TGTGCCAGCAGCTTCAGGAGAGGAGGGACTGAAGCTTTCTTT